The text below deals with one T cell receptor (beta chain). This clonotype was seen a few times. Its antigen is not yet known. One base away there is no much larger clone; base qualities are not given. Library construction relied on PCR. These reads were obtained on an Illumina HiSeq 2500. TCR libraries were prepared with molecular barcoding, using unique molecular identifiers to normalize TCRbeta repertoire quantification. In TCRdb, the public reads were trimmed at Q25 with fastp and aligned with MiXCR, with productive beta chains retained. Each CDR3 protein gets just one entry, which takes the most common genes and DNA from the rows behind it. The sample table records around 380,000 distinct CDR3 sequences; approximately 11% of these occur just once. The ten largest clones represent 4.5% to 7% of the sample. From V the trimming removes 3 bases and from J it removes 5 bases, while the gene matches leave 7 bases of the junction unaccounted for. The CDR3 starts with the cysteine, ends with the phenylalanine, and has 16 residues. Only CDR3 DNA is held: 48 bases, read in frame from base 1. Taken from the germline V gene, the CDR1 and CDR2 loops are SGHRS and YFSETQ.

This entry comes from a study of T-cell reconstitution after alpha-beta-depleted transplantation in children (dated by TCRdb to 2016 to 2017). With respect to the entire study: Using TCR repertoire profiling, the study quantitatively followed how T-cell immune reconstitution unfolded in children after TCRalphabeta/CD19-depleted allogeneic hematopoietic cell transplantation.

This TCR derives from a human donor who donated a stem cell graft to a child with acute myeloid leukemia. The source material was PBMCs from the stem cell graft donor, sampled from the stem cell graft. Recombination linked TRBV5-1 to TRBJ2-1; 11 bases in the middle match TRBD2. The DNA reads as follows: TGCGCCAGCAGCTCCTATAGCGGGGGGGGTCACAATGAGCAGTTCTTC. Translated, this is CASSSYSGGGHNEQFF.